This TCR beta chain originates from a study of shared clonotypes between healthy human individuals. Trimming cost V 2 bases and J 1 base, with 8 bases left between them. The CDR3 has 14 residues. The germline V gene encodes CDR1 SGDLS and CDR2 YYNGEE. Profiled with immunoSEQ multiplex PCR; TCRdb holds only in-frame clones, not every one. The sample lists 150,000 to 200,000 clones; approximately 61% were seen once. Source material: memory CD4+ T cells sorted from blood. Subset specified: CD45RA-negative fraction. The chain carries TRBV9 and TRBJ2-3; D may match TRBD1 or TRBD2 (5 bases each). This clonotype was sampled from a man aged 30-40 years in good health. DNA for the CDR3: TGTGCCAGCAGCGTGTGGGACCGCACAGATACGCAGTATTTT. Translated: CASSVWDRTDTQYF. Variable domain in full (rest from reference TRBV9 and TRBJ2-3): DSGVTQTPKHLITATGQRVTLRCSPRSGDLSVYWYQQSLDQGLQFLIQYYNGEERAKGNILERFSAQQFPDLHSELNLSSLELGDSALYFCASSVWDRTDTQYFGPGTRLTVL.